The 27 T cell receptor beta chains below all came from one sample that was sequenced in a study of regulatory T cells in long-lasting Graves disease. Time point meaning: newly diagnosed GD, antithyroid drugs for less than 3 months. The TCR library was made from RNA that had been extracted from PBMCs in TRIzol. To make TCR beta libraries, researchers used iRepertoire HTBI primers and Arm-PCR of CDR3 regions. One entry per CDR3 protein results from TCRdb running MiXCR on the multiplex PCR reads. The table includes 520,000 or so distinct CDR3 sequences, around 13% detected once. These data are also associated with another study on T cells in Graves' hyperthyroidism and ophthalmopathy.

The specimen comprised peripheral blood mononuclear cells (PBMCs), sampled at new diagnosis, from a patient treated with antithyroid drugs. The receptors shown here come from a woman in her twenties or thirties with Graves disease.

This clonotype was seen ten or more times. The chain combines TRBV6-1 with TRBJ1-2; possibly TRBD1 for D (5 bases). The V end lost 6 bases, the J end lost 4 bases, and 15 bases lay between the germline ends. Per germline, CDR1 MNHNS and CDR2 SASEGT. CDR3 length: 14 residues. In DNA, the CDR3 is TGTGCCAGCAGGAAACTGACAGAACTCTATGGCTACACCTTC. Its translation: CASRKLTELYGYTF.

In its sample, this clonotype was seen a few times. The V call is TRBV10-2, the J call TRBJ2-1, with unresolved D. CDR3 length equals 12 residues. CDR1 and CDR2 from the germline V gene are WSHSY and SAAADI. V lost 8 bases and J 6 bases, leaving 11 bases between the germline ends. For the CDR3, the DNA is TGCGCCAGCCAAGAACAGCTCAATGAGCAGTTCTTC. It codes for CASQEQLNEQFF.

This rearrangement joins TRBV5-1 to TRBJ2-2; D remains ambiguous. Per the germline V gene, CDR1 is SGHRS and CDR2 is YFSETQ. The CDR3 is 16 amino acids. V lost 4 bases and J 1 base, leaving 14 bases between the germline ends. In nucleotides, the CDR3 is TGCGCCAGCAGCCCACGAGGACGGCTGAACACCGGGGAGCTGTTTTTT. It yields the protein CASSPRGRLNTGELFF.

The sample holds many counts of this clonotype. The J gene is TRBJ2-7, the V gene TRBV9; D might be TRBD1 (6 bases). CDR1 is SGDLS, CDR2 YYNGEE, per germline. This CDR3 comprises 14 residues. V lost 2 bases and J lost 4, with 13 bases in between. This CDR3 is CASSVRTVCYEQYF. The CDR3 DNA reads TGTGCCAGCAGCGTCCGGACAGTGTGTTACGAGCAGTACTTC.

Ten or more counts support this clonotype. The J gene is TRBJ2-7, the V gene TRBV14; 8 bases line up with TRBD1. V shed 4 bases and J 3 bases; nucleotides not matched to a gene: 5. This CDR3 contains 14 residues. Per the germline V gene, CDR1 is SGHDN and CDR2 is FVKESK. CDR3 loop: CASSLRTGFYEQYF. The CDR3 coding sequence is TGTGCCAGCAGCCTGAGGACAGGGTTCTACGAGCAGTACTTC.

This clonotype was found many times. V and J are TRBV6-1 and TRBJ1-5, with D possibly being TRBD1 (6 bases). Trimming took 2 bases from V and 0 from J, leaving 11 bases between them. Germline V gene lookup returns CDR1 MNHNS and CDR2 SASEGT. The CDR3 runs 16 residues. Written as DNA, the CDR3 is TGTGCCAGCAGTGAACACAGGGCCTATAGCAATCAGCCCCAGCATTTT. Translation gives CASSEHRAYSNQPQHF.

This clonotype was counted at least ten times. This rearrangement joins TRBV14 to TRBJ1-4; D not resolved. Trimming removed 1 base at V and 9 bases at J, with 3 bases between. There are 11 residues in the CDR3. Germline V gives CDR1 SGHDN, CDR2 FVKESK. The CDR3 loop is CASSQGQKLFF. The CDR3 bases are TGTGCCAGCAGCCAAGGGCAAAAACTGTTTTTT.

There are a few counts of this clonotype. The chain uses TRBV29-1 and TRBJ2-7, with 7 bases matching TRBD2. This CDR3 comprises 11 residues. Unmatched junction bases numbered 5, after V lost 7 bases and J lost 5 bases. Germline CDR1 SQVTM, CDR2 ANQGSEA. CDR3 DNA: TGCAGCGGCGGGAGTGACAACGAGCAGTACTTC. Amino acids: CSGGSDNEQYF.

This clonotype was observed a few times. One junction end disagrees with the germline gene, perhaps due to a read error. The CDR3 DNA reads as TGTGCCAGCAGCTTAGGGGCGGGGATGGGATCTAATGAAAAACTGGTTTTT. It translates to CASSLGAGMGSNEKLVF. The J gene is TRBJ1-4, the V gene TRBV11-2; D ambiguous. Germline loops: CDR1 SGHAT, CDR2 FQNNGV. This CDR3 comprises 17 residues.

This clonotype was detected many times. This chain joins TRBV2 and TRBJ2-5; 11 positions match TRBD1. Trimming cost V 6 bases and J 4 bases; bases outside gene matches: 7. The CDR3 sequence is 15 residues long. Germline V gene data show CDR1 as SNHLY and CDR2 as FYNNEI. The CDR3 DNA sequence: TGTGCCAGCAGCCGGACAGGGGGCGCCGGAGAGACCCAGTACTTC. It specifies CASSRTGGAGETQYF.

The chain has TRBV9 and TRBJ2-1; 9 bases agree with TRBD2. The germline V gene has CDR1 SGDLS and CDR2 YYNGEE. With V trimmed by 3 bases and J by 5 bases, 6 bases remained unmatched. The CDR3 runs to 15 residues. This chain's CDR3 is CASSATSGENNEQFF. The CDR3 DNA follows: TGTGCCAGCAGCGCGACTAGCGGAGAGAACAATGAGCAGTTCTTC.

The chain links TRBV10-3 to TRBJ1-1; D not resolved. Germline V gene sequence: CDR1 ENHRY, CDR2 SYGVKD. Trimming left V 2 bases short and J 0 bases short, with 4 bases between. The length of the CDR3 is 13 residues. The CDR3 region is CAISEPLNTEAFF. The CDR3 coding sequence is TGTGCCATCAGTGAGCCTCTGAACACTGAAGCTTTCTTT.

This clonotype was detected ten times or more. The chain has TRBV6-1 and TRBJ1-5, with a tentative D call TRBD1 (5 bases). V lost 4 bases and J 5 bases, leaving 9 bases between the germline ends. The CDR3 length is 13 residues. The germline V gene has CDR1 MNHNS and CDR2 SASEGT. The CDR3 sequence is CASSARVYQPQHF. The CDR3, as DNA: TGTGCCAGCAGTGCCAGGGTGTATCAGCCCCAGCATTTT.

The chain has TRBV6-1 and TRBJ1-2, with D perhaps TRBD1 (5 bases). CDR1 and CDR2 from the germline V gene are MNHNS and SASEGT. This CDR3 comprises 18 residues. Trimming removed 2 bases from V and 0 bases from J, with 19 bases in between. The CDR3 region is CASSESGAASASNYGYTF. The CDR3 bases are TGTGCCAGCAGTGAATCTGGGGCGGCTTCCGCCTCTAACTATGGCTACACCTTC.

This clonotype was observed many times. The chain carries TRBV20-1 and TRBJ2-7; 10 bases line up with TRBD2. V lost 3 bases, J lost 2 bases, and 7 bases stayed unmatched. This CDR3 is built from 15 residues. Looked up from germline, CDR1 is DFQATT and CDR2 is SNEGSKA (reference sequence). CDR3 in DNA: TGCAGTGCTAGGACCGTACTAGCGGGACCCTACGAGCAGTACTTC. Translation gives CSARTVLAGPYEQYF.

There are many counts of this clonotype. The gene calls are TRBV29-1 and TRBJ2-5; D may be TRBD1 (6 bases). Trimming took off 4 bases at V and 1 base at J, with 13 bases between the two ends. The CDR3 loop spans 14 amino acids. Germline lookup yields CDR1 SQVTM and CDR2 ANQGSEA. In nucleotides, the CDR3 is TGCAGCGTTGGGCCCCGGGACACCCAAGAGACCCAGTACTTC. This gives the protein CSVGPRDTQETQYF.

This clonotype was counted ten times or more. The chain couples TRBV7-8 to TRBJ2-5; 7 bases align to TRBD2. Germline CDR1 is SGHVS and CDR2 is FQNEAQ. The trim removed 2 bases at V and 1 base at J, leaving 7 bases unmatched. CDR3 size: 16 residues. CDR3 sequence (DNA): TGTGCCAGCAGCTTAAGGGAGCGGGGACTCCAAGAGACCCAGTACTTC. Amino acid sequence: CASSLRERGLQETQYF.

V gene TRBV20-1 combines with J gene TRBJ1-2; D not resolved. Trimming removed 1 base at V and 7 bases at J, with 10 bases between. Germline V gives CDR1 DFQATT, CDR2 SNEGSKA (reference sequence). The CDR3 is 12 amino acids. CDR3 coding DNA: TGCAGTGCTAGAGGGCACAGCTCTGGCTACACCTTC. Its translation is CSARGHSSGYTF.

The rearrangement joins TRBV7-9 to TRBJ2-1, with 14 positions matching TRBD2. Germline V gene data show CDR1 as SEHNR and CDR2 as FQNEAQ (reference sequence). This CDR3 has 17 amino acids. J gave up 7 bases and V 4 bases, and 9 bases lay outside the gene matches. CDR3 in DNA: TGTGCCAGCAGCTCCCGGACTAGCGGGAGGAAAGATAATGAGCAGTTCTTC. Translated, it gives CASSSRTSGRKDNEQFF.

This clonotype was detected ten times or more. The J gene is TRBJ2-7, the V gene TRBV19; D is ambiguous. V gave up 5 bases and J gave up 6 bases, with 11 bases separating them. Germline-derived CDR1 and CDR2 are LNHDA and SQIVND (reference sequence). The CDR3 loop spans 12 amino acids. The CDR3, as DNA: TGTGCCAGTAGTCCTGACTTCGGCGAGCAGTACTTC. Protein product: CASSPDFGEQYF.

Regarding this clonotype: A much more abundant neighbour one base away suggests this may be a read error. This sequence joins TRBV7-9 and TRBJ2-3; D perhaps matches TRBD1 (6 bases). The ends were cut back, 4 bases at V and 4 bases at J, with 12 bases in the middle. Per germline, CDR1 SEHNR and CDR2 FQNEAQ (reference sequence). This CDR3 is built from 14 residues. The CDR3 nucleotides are TGTGCCAGCAGCTCTAGACAGGACCCAGATACGCAGTATTTT. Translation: CASSSRQDPDTQYF.

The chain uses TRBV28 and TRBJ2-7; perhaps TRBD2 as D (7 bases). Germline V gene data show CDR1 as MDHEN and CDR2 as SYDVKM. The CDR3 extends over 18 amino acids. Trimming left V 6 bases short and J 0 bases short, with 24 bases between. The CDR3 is CASRKSMWGGDSSYEQYF. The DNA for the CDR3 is TGTGCCAGCAGGAAATCGATGTGGGGGGGCGACTCCTCCTACGAGCAGTACTTC. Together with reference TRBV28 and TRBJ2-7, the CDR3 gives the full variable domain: DVKVTQSSRYLVKRTGEKVFLECVQDMDHENMFWYRQDPGLGLRLIYFSYDVKMKEKGDIPEGYSVSREKKERFSLILESASTNQTSMYLCASRKSMWGGDSSYEQYFGPGTRLTVT.

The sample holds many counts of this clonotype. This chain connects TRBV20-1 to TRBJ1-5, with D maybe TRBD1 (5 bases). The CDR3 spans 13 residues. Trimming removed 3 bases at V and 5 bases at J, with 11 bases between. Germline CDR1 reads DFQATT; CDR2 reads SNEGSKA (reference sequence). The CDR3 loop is CSARSGNYQPQHF. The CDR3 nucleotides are TGCAGTGCTAGGTCAGGGAACTATCAGCCCCAGCATTTT.

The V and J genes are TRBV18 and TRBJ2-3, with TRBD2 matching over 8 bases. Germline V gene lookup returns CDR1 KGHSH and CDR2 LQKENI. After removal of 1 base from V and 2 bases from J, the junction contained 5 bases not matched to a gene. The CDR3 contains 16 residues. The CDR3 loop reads CASSPLPSGSTDTQYF. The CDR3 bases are TGTGCCAGCTCACCACTCCCTAGCGGGTCCACAGATACGCAGTATTTT.

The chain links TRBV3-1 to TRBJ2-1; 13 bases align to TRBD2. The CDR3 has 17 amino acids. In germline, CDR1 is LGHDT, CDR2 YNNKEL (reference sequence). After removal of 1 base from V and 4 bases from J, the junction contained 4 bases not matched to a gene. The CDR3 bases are TGTGCCAGCAGCCAAGGATTGGGACTAGCGGGGTACAATGAGCAGTTCTTC. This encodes CASSQGLGLAGYNEQFF.

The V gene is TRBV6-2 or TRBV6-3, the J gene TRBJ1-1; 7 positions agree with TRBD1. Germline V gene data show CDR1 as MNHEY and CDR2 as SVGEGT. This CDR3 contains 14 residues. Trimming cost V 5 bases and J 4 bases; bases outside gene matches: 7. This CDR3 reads CASSPRGRVTEAFF. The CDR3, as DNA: TGTGCCAGCAGTCCTAGGGGGCGTGTCACTGAAGCTTTCTTT.

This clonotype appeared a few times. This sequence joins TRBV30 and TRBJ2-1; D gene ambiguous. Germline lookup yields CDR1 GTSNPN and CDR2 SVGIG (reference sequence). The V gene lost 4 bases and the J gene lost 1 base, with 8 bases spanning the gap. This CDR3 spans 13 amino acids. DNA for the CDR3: TGTGCCTGGAATGATGGGTCCTACAATGAGCAGTTCTTC. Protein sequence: CAWNDGSYNEQFF.